This passage covers 25 T cell receptor beta chains from one sample sequenced in a study of PD-L1 blockade in urothelial cancer. Here immunoSEQ multiplex PCR was the method, and the copy in TCRdb shows in-frame clones only, minus some. The table has some 100,000 clones, 91% seen once; the top ten hold over 0.8%. The source was PBMCs, collected around atezolizumab (anti-PD-L1) treatment. These receptors originate from a woman older than 75 with urothelial cancer.

The V gene is TRBV5-6, the J gene TRBJ2-1; 8 bases match TRBD2. CDR3 length: 17 residues. In germline, CDR1 is SGHDT, CDR2 YYEEEE. V lost 0 bases, J lost 9 bases, and 14 bases stayed unmatched. In nucleotides, the CDR3 is TGTGCCAGCAGCTTGGCGGGAGGGACCACCCTGGCTGGTGAGCAGTTCTTC. It is translated as CASSLAGGTTLAGEQFF.

The J gene is TRBJ2-3, the V gene TRBV15; a possible D gene is TRBD1 (6 bases). V lost 0 bases, J lost 2 bases, and 12 bases lay in between. Germline-derived CDR1 and CDR2 are LNHNV and YYDKDF (reference sequence). This CDR3 contains 16 residues. CDR3 bases: TGTGCCACCAGCAGAGATACCCAGGGGCTCACAGATACGCAGTATTTT. Residues: CATSRDTQGLTDTQYF.

The chain employs TRBV9 and TRBJ2-2, with 8 bases matching TRBD2. The CDR3 is 15 amino acids. CDR1 SGDLS and CDR2 YYNGEE come from the germline V gene. V gave up 3 bases and J gave up 5 bases; unmatched junction bases: 6. The DNA of the CDR3 is TGTGCCAGCAGCGGGAGGACTAGCATAACCGGGGAGCTGTTTTTT. Protein: CASSGRTSITGELFF.

The chain joins TRBV13 to TRBJ1-5; 7 nucleotides agree with TRBD1. The germline CDR1 and CDR2 sequences are PRHDT and FYEKMQ (reference sequence). The CDR3 sequence is 15 residues long. V gave up 4 bases and J gave up 5 bases; unmatched junction bases: 8. CDR3 sequence reads: CASSSMRQGDQPQHF. DNA of the CDR3: TGTGCCAGCAGCTCAATGAGACAGGGCGATCAGCCCCAGCATTTT. The full variable domain, in which reference TRBV13 and TRBJ1-5 provide the parts outside the CDR3, is AAGVIQSPRHLIKEKRETATLKCYPIPRHDTVYWYQQGPGQDPQFLISFYEKMQSDKGSIPDRFSAQQFSDYHSELNMSSLELGDSALYFCASSSMRQGDQPQHFGDGTRLSIL.

The chain is built from TRBV19 and TRBJ2-1; 12 bases match TRBD2. The CDR3 is 13 amino acids. The germline gives CDR1 LNHDA, CDR2 SQIVND (reference sequence). After removal of 5 bases from V and 14 bases from J, the junction contained 7 bases not matched to a gene. The CDR3 region has the DNA TGTGCCAGTAGTGGAGCTAGCGGGAGGGCGGAGTTCTTC. Translated, it gives CASSGASGRAEFF.

The CDR3 DNA reads TGTGCCAGCAGCTTGGGGACAGGGGCAGAGACCCAGTACTTC. This sequence encodes CASSLGTGAETQYF. J is TRBJ2-5 and V is TRBV5-8; 9 bases are a match to TRBD1. In germline, CDR1 is SGHTS, CDR2 YDEGEE. CDR3 length: 14 amino acids. The J segment lost 4 bases and the V segment lost 0 bases, leaving 1 base of the junction unmatched.

This clone was detected only a few times. CDR3 in amino acids: CASRARDYEQYF. CDR3 DNA: TGTGCCAGCAGGGCCAGGGACTACGAGCAGTACTTC. This sequence joins TRBV28 and TRBJ2-7; maybe TRBD1 (5 bases). Per the germline V gene, CDR1 is MDHEN and CDR2 is SYDVKM. V was trimmed by 6 bases and J by 3 bases, leaving 9 bases between them. CDR3 length: 12 amino acids.

The table lists this clone with a few counts. J is TRBJ1-2 and V is TRBV6-5; 7 bases line up with TRBD1. The V and J ends lost 5 bases and 6 bases, in that order; junction bases with no gene match: 9. This CDR3 comprises 14 residues. CDR1 MNHEY and CDR2 SVGAGI come from the germline V gene. The CDR3 loop reads CASSPRTGKDGYTF. DNA for the CDR3: TGTGCCAGCAGTCCACGGACAGGAAAGGATGGCTACACCTTC.

The V gene is TRBV7-9, the J gene TRBJ2-7; D is undetermined. The CDR3 runs 14 residues. Trimming pared 0 bases from V and 2 bases from J, leaving 8 bases between. In germline, CDR1 is SEHNR, CDR2 FQNEAQ (reference sequence). The CDR3 DNA reads as TGTGCCAGCAGCTTAGCAGGCAGGCCCTACGAGCAGTACTTC. Residues: CASSLAGRPYEQYF.

This clone is a singleton in its sample. V gene TRBV5-1 combines with J gene TRBJ2-1; 8 nucleotides align to TRBD2. With 0 bases clipped from V and 6 bases from J, the junction kept 8 bases outside the gene matches. There are 16 residues in the CDR3. Germline V gene lookup returns CDR1 SGHRS and CDR2 YFSETQ. The chain's CDR3 is CASSLDGGGASNEQFF. The CDR3 DNA reads as TGCGCCAGCAGCTTGGACGGGGGGGGAGCTTCCAATGAGCAGTTCTTC.

The CDR3 here is CASSESGASREQYF. The DNA for the CDR3 is TGTGCCAGCAGTGAATCAGGGGCCTCCCGCGAGCAGTACTTC. The rearrangement joins TRBV6-1 to TRBJ2-7; D might be TRBD1 (6 bases). The CDR3 is 14 amino acids. The ends were cut back, 2 bases at V and 6 bases at J, with 14 bases in the middle. Germline-derived CDR1 and CDR2 are MNHNS and SASEGT.

The chain carries TRBV6-5 and TRBJ2-1; the match to TRBD1 covers 9 bases. The CDR3 covers 15 residues. Germline V gene data show CDR1 as MNHEY and CDR2 as SVGAGI. The trim removed 4 bases at V and 13 bases at J, leaving 14 bases unmatched. CDR3 in amino acids: CASSSPGQGVLDQFF. CDR3 coding DNA: TGTGCCAGCAGTTCCCCGGGACAGGGCGTCCTTGACCAGTTCTTC.

V usage is TRBV11-2 and J usage is TRBJ1-4, with 8 nucleotides matching TRBD1. The V and J ends lost 6 bases and 6 bases, in that order; junction bases with no gene match: 9. The CDR3 spans 15 residues. The V gene's germline CDR1 is SGHAT and CDR2 FQNNGV. The CDR3 loop reads CASRPTGTGDEKLFF. The CDR3 bases are TGTGCCAGCAGACCAACCGGGACAGGCGATGAAAAACTGTTTTTT.

This chain connects TRBV2 to TRBJ1-4, with D hard to call. V was shortened by 5 bases and J by 5 bases, with 9 bases between the two germline ends. Germline lookup yields CDR1 SNHLY and CDR2 FYNNEI. The CDR3 is 13 residues long. The CDR3 DNA follows: TGTGCCAGCAGTAAGCCAGGAAATGAAAAACTGTTTTTT. Its translation: CASSKPGNEKLFF.

This sequence joins TRBV28 and TRBJ2-5; 8 bases fit TRBD2. Germline V gene lookup returns CDR1 MDHEN and CDR2 SYDVKM. CDR3 size: 15 residues. Trimming at V came to 4 bases and at J to 4 bases, leaving 8 bases not matched to a gene. The CDR3 reads CASSSPGTRAETQYF. As DNA, the CDR3 is TGTGCCAGCAGTTCACCCGGGACTAGGGCAGAGACCCAGTACTTC. Filled out from reference TRBV28 and TRBJ2-5, the complete variable domain reads DVKVTQSSRYLVKRTGEKVFLECVQDMDHENMFWYRQDPGLGLRLIYFSYDVKMKEKGDIPEGYSVSREKKERFSLILESASTNQTSMYLCASSSPGTRAETQYFGPGTRLLVL.

The chain carries TRBV5-1 and TRBJ2-7; 7 bases line up with TRBD1. The J segment lost 1 base and the V segment lost 0 bases, leaving 1 base of the junction unmatched. CDR1 SGHRS and CDR2 YFSETQ come from the germline V gene. The CDR3 has 14 amino acids. CDR3 nucleotides: TGCGCCAGCAGCTTGGGCAGGGGGTCCTACGAGCAGTACTTC. Protein sequence: CASSLGRGSYEQYF.

The J gene is TRBJ1-5, the V gene TRBV28, with 7 bases fitting TRBD1. The CDR3 length is 14 residues. CDR1 and CDR2 from the germline V gene are MDHEN and SYDVKM. The ends lost 6 bases at V and 6 bases at J; junction bases unmatched: 8. This chain's CDR3 is CASRYYRGGQPQHF. In DNA, the CDR3 is TGTGCCAGCAGGTATTACAGGGGCGGTCAGCCCCAGCATTTT.

The table lists this clone with a few counts. The rearrangement uses TRBV20-1 and TRBJ2-5, with a possible D match to TRBD2 (6 bases). The germline CDR1 and CDR2 sequences are DFQATT and SNEGSKA (reference sequence). Trimming pared 8 bases from V and 5 bases from J, leaving 12 bases between. This CDR3 region has 11 residues. The CDR3 bases are TGCAGTCGGGAGTCCCATGAGACCCAGTACTTC. The encoded protein is CSRESHETQYF.

The rearrangement links TRBV18 to TRBJ1-5; a possible D gene is TRBD1 (6 bases). Germline V gene lookup returns CDR1 KGHSH and CDR2 LQKENI. Trimming removed 1 base at V and 6 bases at J, with 16 bases between. The CDR3 loop spans 16 amino acids. Here the CDR3 reads CASSPLRRQEGQPQHF. The CDR3 nucleotides read TGTGCCAGCTCACCACTTCGTAGACAGGAAGGTCAGCCCCAGCATTTT. Full variable domain (remainder filled in from reference TRBV18 and TRBJ1-5): NAGVMQNPRHLVRRRGQEARLRCSPMKGHSHVYWYRQLPEEGLKFMVYLQKENIIDESGMPKERFSAEFPKEGPSILRIQQVVRGDSAAYFCASSPLRRQEGQPQHFGDGTRLSIL.

V and J are TRBV5-4 and TRBJ1-2; D is unresolved. V lost 1 base and J 2 bases, leaving 12 bases between the germline ends. This CDR3 is 15 amino acids long. CDR1 and CDR2 (germline): SGHNT, YYREEE (reference sequence). The CDR3 is CASSLTASPNYGYTF. The CDR3 DNA reads TGTGCCAGCAGCTTGACAGCATCACCAAACTATGGCTACACCTTC.

V usage is TRBV16 and J usage is TRBJ1-1, with D maybe TRBD1 (5 bases). Between the trimmed V and J ends, which lost 0 bases and 10 bases, there was a span of 12 bases. The CDR3 covers 13 residues. Germline-derived CDR1 and CDR2 are KGHSY and FQNENV. Here the CDR3 reads CASSQSRSGGAFF. As DNA, the CDR3 is TGTGCCAGCAGCCAATCGCGAAGCGGGGGAGCTTTCTTT.

The chain carries TRBV30 and TRBJ1-5; TRBD1 matches 7 bases. Trimming removed 0 bases from V and 1 base from J; junction bases left unmatched: 6. The CDR3 runs 16 residues. Per the germline V gene, CDR1 is GTSNPN and CDR2 is SVGIG (reference sequence). CDR3 nucleotides: TGTGCCTGGAGTGTGGCAGGGGGGAGGAGCAATCAGCCCCAGCATTTT. This sequence encodes CAWSVAGGRSNQPQHF. The full variable domain, its missing parts supplied by reference TRBV30 and TRBJ1-5, is SQTIHQWPATLVQPVGSPLSLECTVEGTSNPNLYWYRQAAGRGLQLLFYSVGIGQISSEVPQNLSASRPQDRQFILSSKKLLLSDSGFYLCAWSVAGGRSNQPQHFGDGTRLSIL.

The chain links TRBV30 to TRBJ1-5, with TRBD1 identical over 9 bases. V trimming: 5 bases; J trimming: 3 bases; junction bases outside the gene matches: 5. Looked up from germline, CDR1 is GTSNPN and CDR2 is SVGIG (reference sequence). The CDR3 contains 14 residues. CDR3 DNA sequence: TGTGCCTGGGCGGGGACAGGGCACAATCAGCCCCAGCATTTT. It specifies CAWAGTGHNQPQHF.

DNA of the CDR3: TGTGCCAGCAGCCCCCGGGGAGCGGGCCCCTCCTACGAGCAGTACTTC. Translation gives CASSPRGAGPSYEQYF. V usage is TRBV9 and J usage is TRBJ2-7; possible D gene TRBD2, 6 bases. Trimming took 4 bases from V and 0 from J, leaving 17 bases between them. The CDR3 runs to 16 residues. Germline CDR1 is SGDLS and CDR2 is YYNGEE.

The V gene is TRBV5-4, the J gene TRBJ2-7; the D gene is possibly TRBD2 (5 bases). Germline-derived CDR1 and CDR2 are SGHNT and YYREEE (reference sequence). Trimming stripped 2 bases from V and 5 bases from J, with 11 bases between. This CDR3 region has 13 residues. CDR3 residues: CASSFLVSDEQYF. The CDR3 DNA follows: TGTGCCAGCAGCTTTTTGGTTAGCGACGAGCAGTACTTC.